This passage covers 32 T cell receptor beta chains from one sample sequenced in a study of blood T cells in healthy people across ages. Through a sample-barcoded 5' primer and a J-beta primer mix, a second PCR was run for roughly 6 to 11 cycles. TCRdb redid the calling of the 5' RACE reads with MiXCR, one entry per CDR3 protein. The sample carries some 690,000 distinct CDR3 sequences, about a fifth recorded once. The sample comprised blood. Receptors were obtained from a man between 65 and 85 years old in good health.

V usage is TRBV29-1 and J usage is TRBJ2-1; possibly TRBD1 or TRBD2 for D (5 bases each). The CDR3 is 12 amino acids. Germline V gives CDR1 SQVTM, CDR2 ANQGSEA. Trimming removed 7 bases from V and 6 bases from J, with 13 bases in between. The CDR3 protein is CSAVGVVNEQFF. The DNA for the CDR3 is TGCAGCGCCGTGGGGGTGGTCAATGAGCAGTTCTTC.

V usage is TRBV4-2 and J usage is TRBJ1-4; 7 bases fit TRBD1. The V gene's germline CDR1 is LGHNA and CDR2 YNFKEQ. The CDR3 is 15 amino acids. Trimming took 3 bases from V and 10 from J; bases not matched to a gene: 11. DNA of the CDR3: TGTGCCAGCAGCCAGGACGACAGGGCAGTGGGAAAACTGTTTTTT. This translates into CASSQDDRAVGKLFF.

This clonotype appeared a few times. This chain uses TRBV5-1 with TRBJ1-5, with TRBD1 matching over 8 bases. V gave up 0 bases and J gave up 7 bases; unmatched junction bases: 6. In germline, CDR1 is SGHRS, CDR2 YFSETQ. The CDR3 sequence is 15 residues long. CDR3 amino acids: CASSLAGGEVQPQHF. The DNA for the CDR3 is TGCGCCAGCAGCTTGGCAGGGGGCGAAGTGCAGCCCCAGCATTTT.

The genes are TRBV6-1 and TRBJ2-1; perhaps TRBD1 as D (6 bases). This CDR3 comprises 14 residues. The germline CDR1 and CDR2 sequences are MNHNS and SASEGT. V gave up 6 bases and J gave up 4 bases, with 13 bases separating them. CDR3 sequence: CASRGARAYNEQFF. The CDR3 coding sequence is TGTGCCAGCAGGGGGGCCCGAGCGTACAATGAGCAGTTCTTC.

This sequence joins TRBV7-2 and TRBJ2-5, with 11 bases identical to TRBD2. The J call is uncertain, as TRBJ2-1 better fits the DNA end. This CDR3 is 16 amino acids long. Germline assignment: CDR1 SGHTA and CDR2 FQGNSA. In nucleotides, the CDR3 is TGTGCCAGCAGCCTTCTGACACTAGCGGGAGTAAATGAGCAGTTCTTC. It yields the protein CASSLLTLAGVNEQFF.

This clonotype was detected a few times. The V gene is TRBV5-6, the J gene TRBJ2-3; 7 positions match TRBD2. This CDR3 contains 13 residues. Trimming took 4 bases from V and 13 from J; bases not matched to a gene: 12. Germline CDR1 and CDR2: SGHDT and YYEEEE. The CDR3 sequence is CASSLPGLQREYF. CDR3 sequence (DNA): TGTGCCAGCAGCCTTCCGGGACTACAAAGGGAGTATTTT.

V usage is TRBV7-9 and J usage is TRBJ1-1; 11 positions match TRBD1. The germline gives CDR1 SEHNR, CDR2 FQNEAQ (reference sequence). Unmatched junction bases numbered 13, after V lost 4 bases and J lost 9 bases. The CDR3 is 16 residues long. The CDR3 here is CASSSRTGGPRPKAFF. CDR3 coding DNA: TGTGCCAGCAGCTCGAGGACAGGGGGCCCCAGGCCTAAAGCTTTCTTT.

This CDR3 is CASSSGGPSYNEQFF. The CDR3 DNA reads TGTGCCAGCAGCTCGGGGGGCCCCTCCTACAATGAGCAGTTCTTC. The rearrangement joins TRBV7-2 to TRBJ2-1; a weak D match, TRBD2 (7 bases). The germline V gene has CDR1 SGHTA and CDR2 FQGNSA. The CDR3 covers 15 residues. Trimming took off 4 bases at V and 0 bases at J, with 10 bases between the two ends.

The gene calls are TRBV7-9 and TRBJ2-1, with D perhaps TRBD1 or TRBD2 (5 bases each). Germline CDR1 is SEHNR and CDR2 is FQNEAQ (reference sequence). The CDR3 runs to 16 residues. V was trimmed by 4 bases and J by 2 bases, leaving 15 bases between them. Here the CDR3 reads CASSSREGSPYNEQFF. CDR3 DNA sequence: TGTGCCAGCAGCTCCCGCGAGGGGTCTCCCTACAATGAGCAGTTCTTC.

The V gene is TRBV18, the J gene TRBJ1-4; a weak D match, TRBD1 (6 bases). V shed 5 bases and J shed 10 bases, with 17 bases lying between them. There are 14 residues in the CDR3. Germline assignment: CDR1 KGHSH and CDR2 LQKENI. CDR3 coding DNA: TGTGCCAGCTCAAACAGCGGGGGCAGGGGAAAACTGTTTTTT. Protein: CASSNSGGRGKLFF.

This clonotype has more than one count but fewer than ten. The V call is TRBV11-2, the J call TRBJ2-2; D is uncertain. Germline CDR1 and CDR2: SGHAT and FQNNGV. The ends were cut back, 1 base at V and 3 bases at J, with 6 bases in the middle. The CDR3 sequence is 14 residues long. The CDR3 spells CASSLVAYTGELFF. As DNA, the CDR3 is TGTGCCAGCAGCTTAGTGGCCTACACCGGGGAGCTGTTTTTT.

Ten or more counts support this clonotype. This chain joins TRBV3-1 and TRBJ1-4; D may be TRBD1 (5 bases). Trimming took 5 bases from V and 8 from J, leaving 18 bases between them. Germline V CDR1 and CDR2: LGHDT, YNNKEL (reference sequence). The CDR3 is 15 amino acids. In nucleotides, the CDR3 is TGTGCCAGCAGCGACCGCCCGCAGGGTGGCGAAAAACTGTTTTTT. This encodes CASSDRPQGGEKLFF.

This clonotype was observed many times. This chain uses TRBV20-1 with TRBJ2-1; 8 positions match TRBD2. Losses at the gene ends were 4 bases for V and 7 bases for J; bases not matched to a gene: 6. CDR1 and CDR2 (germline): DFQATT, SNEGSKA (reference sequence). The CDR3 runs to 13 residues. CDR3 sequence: CSAKRAGVNEQFF. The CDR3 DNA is TGCAGTGCTAAAAGAGCGGGAGTTAATGAGCAGTTCTTC.

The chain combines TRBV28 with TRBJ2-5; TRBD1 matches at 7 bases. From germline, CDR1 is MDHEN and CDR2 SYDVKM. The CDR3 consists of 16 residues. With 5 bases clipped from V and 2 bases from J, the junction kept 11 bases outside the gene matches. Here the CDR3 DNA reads TGTGCCAGCAGTCCCCGACAGGGCCCGTTGCAAGAGACCCAGTACTTC. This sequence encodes CASSPRQGPLQETQYF.

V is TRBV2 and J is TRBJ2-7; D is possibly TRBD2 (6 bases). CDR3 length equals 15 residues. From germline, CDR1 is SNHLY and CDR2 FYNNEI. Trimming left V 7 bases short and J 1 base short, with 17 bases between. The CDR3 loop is CASIGGTAQSYEQYF. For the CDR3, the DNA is TGTGCCAGCATAGGCGGGACGGCACAATCCTACGAGCAGTACTTC.

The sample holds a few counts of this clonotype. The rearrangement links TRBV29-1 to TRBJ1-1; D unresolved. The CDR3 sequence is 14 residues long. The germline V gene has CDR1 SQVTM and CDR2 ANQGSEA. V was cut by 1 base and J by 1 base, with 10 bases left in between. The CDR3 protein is CSVEVAGPNTEAFF. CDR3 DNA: TGCAGCGTTGAAGTCGCAGGACCGAACACTGAAGCTTTCTTT.

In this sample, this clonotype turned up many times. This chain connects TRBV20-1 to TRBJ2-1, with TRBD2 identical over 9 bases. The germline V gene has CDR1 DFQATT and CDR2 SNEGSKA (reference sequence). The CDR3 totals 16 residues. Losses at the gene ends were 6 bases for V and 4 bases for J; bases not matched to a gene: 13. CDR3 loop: CSAQFRGGVQYNEQFF. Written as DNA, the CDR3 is TGCAGTGCGCAGTTCCGCGGGGGGGTACAATACAATGAGCAGTTCTTC.

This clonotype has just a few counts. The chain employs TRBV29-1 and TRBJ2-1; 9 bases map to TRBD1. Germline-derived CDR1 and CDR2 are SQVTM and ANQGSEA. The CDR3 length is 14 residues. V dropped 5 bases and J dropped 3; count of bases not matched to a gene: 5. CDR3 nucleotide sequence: TGCAGCGTTCTCGACAGGGGGGACTACAATGAGCAGTTCTTC. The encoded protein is CSVLDRGDYNEQFF.

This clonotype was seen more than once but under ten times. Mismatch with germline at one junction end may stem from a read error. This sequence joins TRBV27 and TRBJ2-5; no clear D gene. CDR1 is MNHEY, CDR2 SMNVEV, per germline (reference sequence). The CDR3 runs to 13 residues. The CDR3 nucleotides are TGCGCCAGCAGCTTGCTGGGTGGGGAGACCCAGTACTTC. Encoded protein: CASSLLGGETQYF.

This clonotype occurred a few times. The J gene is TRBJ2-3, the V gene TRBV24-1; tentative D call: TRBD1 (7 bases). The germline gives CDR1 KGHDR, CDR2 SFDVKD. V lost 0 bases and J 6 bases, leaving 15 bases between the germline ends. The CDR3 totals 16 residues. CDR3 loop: CATSDLGQEGHDTQYF. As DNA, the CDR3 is TGTGCCACCAGTGATTTGGGACAGGAGGGTCACGATACGCAGTATTTT.

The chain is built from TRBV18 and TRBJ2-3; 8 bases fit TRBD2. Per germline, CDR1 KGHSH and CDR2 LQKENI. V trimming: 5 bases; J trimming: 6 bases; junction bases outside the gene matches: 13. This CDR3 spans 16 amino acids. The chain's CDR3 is CASSSKQGLVADTQYF. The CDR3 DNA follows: TGTGCCAGCTCATCTAAACAGGGACTAGTTGCTGATACGCAGTATTTT.

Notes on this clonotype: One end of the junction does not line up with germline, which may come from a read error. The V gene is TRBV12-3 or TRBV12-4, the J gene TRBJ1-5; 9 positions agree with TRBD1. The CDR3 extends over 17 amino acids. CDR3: CASSLRTGDASNQPLHF. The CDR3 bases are TGTGCCAGCAGTTTAAGGACAGGGGACGCGAGCAATCAGCCCCTGCATTTT.

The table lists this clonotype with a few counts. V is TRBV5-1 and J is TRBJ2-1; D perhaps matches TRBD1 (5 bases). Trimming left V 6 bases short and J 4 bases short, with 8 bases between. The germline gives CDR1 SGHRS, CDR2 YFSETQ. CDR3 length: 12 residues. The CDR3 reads CASTGSYNEQFF. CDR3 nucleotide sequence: TGCGCCAGCACAGGGTCGTACAATGAGCAGTTCTTC.

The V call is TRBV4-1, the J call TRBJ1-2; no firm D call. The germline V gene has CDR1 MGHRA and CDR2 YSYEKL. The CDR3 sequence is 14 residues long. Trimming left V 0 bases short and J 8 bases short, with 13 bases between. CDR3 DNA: TGCGCCAGCAGCCAAGATAGTCGGCAGAGAGGCTACACCTTC. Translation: CASSQDSRQRGYTF.

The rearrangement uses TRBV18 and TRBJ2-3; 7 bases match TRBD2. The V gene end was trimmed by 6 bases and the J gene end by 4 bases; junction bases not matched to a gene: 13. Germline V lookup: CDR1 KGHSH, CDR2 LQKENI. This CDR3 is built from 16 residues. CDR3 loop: CASSRSVGGSADTQYF. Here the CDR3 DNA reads TGTGCCAGCTCCAGGTCTGTTGGCGGGAGCGCAGATACGCAGTATTTT.

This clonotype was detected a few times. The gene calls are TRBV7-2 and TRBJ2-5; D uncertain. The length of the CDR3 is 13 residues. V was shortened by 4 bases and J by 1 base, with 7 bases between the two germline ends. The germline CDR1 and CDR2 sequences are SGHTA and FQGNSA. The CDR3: CASSSAFQETQYF. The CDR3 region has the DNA TGTGCCAGCAGCTCGGCGTTCCAAGAGACCCAGTACTTC. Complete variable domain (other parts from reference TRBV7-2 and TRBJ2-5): GAGVSQSPSNKVTEKGKDVELRCDPISGHTALYWYRQSLGQGLEFLIYFQGNSAPDKSGLPSDRFSAERTGGSVSTLTIQRTQQEDSAVYLCASSSAFQETQYFGPGTRLLVL.

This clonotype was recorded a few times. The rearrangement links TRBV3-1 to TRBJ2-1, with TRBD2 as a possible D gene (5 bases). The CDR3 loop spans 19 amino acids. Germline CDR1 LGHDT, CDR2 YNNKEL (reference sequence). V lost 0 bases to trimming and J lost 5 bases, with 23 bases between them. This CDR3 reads CASSQEFGVGVFGNNEQFF. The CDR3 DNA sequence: TGTGCCAGCAGCCAAGAGTTTGGGGTGGGAGTATTTGGGAACAATGAGCAGTTCTTC.

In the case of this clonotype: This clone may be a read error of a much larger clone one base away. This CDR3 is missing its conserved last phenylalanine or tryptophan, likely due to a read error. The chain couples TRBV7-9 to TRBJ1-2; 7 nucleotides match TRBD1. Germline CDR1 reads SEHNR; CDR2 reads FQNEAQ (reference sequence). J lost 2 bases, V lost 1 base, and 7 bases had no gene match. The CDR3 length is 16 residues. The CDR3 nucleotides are TGTGCCAGCAGCTTAGTCTCCGGGACAGTCAACTATGGCTACACCCTC. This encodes CASSLVSGTVNYGYTL.

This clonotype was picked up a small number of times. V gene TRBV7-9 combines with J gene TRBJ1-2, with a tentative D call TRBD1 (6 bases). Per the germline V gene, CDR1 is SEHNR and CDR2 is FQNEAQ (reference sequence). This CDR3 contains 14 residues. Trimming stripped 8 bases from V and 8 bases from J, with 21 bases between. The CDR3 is CASVRGSASGGYTF. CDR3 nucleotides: TGTGCCAGCGTGAGGGGGTCGGCCTCGGGAGGCTACACCTTC. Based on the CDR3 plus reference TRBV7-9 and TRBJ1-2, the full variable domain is DTGVSQNPRHKITKRGQNVTFRCDPISEHNRLYWYRQTLGQGPEFLTYFQNEAQLEKSRLLSDRFSAERPKGSFSTLEIQRTEQGDSAMYLCASVRGSASGGYTFGSGTRLTVV.

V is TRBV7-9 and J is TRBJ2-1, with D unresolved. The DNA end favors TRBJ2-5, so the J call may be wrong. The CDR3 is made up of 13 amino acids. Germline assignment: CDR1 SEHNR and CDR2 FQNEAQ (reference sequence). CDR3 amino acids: CASSLVELGTQYF. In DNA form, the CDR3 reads TGTGCCAGCAGCTTAGTGGAATTAGGGACCCAGTACTTC.

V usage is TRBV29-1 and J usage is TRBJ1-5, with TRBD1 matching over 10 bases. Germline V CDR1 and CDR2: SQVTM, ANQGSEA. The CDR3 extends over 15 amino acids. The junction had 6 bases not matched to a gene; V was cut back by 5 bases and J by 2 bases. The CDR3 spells CSVMTGGWGNQPQHF. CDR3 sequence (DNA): TGCAGCGTTATGACAGGGGGCTGGGGCAATCAGCCCCAGCATTTT.

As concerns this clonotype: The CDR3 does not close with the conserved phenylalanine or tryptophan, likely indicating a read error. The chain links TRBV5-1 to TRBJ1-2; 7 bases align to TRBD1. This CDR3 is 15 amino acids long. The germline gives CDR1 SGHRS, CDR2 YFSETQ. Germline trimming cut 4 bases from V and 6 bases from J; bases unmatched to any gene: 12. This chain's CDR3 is CASSPRQGQTDGYTL. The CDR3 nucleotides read TGCGCCAGCAGCCCCCGACAGGGACAAACGGATGGCTACACCCTC.